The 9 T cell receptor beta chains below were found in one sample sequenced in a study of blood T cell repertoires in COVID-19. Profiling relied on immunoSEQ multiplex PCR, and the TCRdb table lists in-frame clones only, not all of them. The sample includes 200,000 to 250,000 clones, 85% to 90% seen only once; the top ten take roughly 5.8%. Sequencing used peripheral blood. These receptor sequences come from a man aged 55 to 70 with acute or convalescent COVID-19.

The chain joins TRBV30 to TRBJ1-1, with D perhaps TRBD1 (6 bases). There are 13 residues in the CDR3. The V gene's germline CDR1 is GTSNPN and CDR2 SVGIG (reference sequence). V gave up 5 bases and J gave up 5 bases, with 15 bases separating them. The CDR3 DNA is TGTGCCTGGTCTGAGGGGGATGGGACTGAAGCTTTCTTT. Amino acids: CAWSEGDGTEAFF.

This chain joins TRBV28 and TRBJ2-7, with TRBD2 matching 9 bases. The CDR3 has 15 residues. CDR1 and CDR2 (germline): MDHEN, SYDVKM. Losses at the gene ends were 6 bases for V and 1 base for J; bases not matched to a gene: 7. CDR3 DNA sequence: TGTGCCAGCAGACAGACTAGCGGAGCTTCCTACGAGCAGTACTTC. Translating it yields CASRQTSGASYEQYF.

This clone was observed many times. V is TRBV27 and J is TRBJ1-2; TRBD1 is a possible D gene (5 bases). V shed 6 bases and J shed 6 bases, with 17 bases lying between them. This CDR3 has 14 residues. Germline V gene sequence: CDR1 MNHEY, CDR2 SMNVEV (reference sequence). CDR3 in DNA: TGTGCCAGCAGCCCTATGGGGGGGTATAATGGCTACACCTTC. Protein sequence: CASSPMGGYNGYTF.

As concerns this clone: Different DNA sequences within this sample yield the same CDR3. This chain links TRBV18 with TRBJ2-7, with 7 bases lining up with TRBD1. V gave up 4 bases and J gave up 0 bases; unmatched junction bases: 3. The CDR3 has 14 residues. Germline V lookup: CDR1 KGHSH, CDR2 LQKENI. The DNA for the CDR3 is TGTGCCAGCTCACGGGACAGAACCTCCTACGAGCAGTACTTC. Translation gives CASSRDRTSYEQYF.

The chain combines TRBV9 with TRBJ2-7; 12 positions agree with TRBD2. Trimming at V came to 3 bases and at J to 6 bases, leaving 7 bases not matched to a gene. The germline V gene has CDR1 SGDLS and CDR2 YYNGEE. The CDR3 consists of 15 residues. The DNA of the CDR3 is TGTGCCAGCAGCGCCCGACTAGCGGGAGTAGGCGAGCAGTACTTC. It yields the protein CASSARLAGVGEQYF. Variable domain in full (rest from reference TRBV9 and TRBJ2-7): DSGVTQTPKHLITATGQRVTLRCSPRSGDLSVYWYQQSLDQGLQFLIQYYNGEERAKGNILERFSAQQFPDLHSELNLSSLELGDSALYFCASSARLAGVGEQYFGPGTRLTVT.

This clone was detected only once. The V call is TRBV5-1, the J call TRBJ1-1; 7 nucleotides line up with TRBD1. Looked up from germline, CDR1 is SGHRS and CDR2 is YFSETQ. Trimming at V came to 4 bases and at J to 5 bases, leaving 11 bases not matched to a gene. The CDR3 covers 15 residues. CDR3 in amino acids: CASSPNRGSMTEAFF. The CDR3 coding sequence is TGCGCCAGCAGCCCGAACAGGGGTTCCATGACTGAAGCTTTCTTT.

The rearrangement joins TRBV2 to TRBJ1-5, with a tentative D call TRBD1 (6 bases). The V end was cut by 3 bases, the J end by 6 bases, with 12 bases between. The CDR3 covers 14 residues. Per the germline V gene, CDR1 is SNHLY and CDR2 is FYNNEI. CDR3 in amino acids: CASSDNRVTQPQHF. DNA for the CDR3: TGTGCCAGCAGTGATAACAGGGTGACTCAGCCCCAGCATTTT.

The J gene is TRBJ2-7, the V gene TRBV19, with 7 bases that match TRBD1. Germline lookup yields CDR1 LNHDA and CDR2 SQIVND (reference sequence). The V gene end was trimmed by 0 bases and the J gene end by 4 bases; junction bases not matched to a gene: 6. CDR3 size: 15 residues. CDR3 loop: CASSIDSGTVYEQYF. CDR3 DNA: TGTGCCAGTAGTATAGATTCCGGGACAGTATACGAGCAGTACTTC. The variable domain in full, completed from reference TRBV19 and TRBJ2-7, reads DGGITQSPKYLFRKEGQNVTLSCEQNLNHDAMYWYRQDPGQGLRLIYYSQIVNDFQKGDIAEGYSVSREKKESFPLTVTSAQKNPTAFYLCASSIDSGTVYEQYFGPGTRLTVT.

The CDR3 is CASSPLTWDSMNTEAFF. In DNA form, the CDR3 reads TGTGCCAGCTCACCCTTAACTTGGGACAGTATGAACACTGAAGCTTTCTTT. The chain uses TRBV18 and TRBJ1-1, with 7 positions matching TRBD1. The V gene's germline CDR1 is KGHSH and CDR2 LQKENI. This CDR3 comprises 17 residues. V gave up 3 bases and J gave up 0 bases; unmatched junction bases: 10.